Described below is a single T cell receptor beta chain sequence and its context. This specimen belongs to a study of blood T cells in healthy people across ages. It was with a sample-barcoded 5' primer and a J-beta primer mix that a second PCR of about 6 to 12 cycles was run. TCRdb processed the 5' RACE reads anew with MiXCR; each CDR3 protein has one entry. The table shows over a million distinct CDR3 sequences, with 35% to 50% occurring only once. The source is a woman aged 60-70 years in good health. Specimen: blood.

This CDR3 is CASSVDFSGYQETQYF. CDR3 nucleotides: TGTGCCAGCAGCGTAGACTTTTCGGGTTACCAAGAGACCCAGTACTTC. The chain uses TRBV9 and TRBJ2-5; D gene ambiguous. The CDR3 has 16 residues. Trimming took off 0 bases at V and 0 bases at J, with 12 bases between the two ends. CDR1 SGDLS and CDR2 YYNGEE come from the germline V gene.